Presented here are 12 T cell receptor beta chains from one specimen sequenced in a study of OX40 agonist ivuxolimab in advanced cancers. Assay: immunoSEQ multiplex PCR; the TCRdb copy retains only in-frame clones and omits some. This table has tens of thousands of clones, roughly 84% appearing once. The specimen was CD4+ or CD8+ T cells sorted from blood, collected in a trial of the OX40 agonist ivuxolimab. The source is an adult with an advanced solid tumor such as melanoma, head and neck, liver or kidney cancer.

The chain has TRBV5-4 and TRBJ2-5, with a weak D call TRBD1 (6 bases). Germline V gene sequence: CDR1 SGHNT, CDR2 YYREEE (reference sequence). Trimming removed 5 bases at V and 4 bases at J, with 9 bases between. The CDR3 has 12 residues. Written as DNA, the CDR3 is TGTGCCAGCAGGGGGGCAGGAGAGACCCAGTACTTC. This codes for CASRGAGETQYF.

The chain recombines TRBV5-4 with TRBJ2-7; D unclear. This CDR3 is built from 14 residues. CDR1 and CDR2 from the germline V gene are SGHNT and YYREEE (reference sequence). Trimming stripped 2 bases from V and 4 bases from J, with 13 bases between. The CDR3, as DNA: TGTGCCAGCAGCTTTGATGTGAGAACATACGAGCAGTACTTC. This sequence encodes CASSFDVRTYEQYF.

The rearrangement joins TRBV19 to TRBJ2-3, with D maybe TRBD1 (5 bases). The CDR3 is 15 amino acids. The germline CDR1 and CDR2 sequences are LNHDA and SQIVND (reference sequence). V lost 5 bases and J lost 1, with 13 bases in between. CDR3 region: CASSGLGQGTDTQYF. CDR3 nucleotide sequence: TGTGCCAGTAGTGGGTTGGGGCAGGGCACAGATACGCAGTATTTT.

The CDR3 reads CASSPQGEYGYTF. Here the CDR3 DNA reads TGTGCCAGCAGCCCGCAGGGGGAATATGGCTACACCTTC. The V call is TRBV4-2, the J call TRBJ1-2; 7 positions match TRBD1. CDR1 and CDR2 (germline): LGHNA, YNFKEQ. J was trimmed by 5 bases and V by 4 bases; bases with no gene match: 4. The CDR3 has 13 residues.

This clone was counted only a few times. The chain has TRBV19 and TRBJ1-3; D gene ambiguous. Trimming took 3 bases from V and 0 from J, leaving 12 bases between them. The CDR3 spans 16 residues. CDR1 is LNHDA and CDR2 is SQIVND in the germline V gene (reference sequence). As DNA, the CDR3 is TGTGCCAGTAGTATCTACACGCGGAGCTCTGGAAACACCATATATTTT. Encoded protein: CASSIYTRSSGNTIYF.

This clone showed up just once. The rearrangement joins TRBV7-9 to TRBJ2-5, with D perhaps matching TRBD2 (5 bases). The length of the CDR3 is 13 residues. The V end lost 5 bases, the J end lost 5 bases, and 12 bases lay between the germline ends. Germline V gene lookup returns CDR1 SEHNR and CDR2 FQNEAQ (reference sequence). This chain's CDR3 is CASSRETGETQYF. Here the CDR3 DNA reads TGTGCCAGCAGCCGGGAAACCGGGGAGACCCAGTACTTC.

The CDR3 here is CASSPGREASYNEQFF. The CDR3 coding sequence is TGTGCCAGCTCACCAGGGAGGGAGGCATCCTACAATGAGCAGTTCTTC. The V call is TRBV18, the J call TRBJ2-1; 7 nucleotides align to TRBD2. Germline V gives CDR1 KGHSH, CDR2 LQKENI. The ends lost 2 bases at V and 1 base at J; junction bases unmatched: 5. The CDR3 consists of 16 residues.

The CDR3 loop is CASSLDLPRGLAGNIQYF. Here the CDR3 DNA reads TGTGCCAGCAGCTTAGATCTACCTCGCGGACTAGCGGGGAACATTCAGTACTTC. The chain carries TRBV11-2 and TRBJ2-4; 12 bases are a match to TRBD2. J lost 7 bases, V lost 0 bases, and 10 bases had no gene match. The CDR3 contains 18 residues. Looked up from germline, CDR1 is SGHAT and CDR2 is FQNNGV.

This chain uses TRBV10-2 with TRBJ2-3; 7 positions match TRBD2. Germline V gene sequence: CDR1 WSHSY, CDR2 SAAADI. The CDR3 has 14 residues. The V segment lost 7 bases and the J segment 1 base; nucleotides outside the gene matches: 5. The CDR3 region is CASTGGGRTDTQYF. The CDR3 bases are TGCGCCAGCACGGGCGGGGGACGCACAGATACGCAGTATTTT.

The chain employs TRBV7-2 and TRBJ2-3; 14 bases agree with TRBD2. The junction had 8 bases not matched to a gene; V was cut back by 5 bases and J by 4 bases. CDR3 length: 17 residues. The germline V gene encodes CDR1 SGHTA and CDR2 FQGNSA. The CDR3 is CASSRGTSGGRADTQYF. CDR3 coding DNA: TGTGCCAGCAGCAGAGGGACTAGCGGGGGACGGGCAGATACGCAGTATTTT.

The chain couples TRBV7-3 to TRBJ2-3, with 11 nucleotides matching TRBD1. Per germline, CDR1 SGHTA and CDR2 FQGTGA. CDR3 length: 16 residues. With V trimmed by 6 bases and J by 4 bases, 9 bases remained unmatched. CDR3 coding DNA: TGTGCCAGCAGTCTGACCCGGGACAGGGGGGCAGATACGCAGTATTTT. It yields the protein CASSLTRDRGADTQYF.

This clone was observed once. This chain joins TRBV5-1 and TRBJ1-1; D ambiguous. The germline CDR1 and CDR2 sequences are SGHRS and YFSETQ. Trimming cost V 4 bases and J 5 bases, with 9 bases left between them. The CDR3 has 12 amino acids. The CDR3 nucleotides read TGCGCCAGCAGCCCAGCGGGAACTGAAGCTTTCTTT. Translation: CASSPAGTEAFF.